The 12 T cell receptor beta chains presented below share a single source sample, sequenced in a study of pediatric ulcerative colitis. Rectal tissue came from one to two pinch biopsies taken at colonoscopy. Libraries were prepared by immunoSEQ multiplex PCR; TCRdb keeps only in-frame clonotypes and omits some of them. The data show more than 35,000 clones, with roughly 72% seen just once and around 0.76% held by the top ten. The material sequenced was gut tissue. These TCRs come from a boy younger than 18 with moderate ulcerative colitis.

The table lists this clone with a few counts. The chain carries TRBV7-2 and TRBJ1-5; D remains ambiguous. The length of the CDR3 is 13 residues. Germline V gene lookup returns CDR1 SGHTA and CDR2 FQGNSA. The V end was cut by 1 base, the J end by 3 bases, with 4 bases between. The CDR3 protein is CASSLGNNQPQHF. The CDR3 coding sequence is TGTGCCAGCAGCTTAGGGAACAATCAGCCCCAGCATTTT.

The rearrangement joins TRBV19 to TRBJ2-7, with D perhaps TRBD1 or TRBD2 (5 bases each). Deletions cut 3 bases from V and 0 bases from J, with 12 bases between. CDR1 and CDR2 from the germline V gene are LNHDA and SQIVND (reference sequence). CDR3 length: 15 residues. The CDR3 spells CASSIDRGPSYEQYF. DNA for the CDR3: TGTGCCAGTAGTATTGATCGGGGCCCCTCCTACGAGCAGTACTTC.

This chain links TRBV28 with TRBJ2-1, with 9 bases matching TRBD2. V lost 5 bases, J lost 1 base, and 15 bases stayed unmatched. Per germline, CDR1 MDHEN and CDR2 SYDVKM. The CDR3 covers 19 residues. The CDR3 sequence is CASSGTGTSSLRSYNEQFF. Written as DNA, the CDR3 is TGTGCCAGCAGTGGAACCGGGACTAGCTCCTTAAGATCCTACAATGAGCAGTTCTTC.

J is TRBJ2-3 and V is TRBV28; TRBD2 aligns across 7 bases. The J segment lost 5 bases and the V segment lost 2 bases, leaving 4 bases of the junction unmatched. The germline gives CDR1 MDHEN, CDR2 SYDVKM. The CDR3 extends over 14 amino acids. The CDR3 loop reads CASSLGERGDTQYF. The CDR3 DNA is TGTGCCAGCAGTTTAGGAGAGCGGGGAGATACGCAGTATTTT.

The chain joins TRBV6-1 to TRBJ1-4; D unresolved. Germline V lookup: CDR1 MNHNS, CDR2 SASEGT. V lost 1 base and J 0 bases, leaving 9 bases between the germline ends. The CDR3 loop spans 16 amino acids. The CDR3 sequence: CASSEGRSATNEKLFF. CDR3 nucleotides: TGTGCCAGCAGTGAAGGACGCAGCGCAACTAATGAAAAACTGTTTTTT.

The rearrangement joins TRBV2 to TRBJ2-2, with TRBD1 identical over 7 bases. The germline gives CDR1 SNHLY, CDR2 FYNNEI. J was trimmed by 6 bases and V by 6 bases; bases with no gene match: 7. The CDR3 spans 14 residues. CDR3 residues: CASSVRGGSGELFF. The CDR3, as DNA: TGTGCCAGCAGCGTAAGAGGGGGCTCCGGGGAGCTGTTTTTT.

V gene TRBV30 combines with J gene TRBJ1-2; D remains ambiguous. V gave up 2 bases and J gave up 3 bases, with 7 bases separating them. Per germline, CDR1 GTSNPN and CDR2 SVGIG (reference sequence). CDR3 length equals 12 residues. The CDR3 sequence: CAWSSVYYGYTF. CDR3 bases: TGTGCCTGGAGTTCAGTATACTATGGCTACACCTTC. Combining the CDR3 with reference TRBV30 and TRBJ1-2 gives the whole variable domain SQTIHQWPATLVQPVGSPLSLECTVEGTSNPNLYWYRQAAGRGLQLLFYSVGIGQISSEVPQNLSASRPQDRQFILSSKKLLLSDSGFYLCAWSSVYYGYTFGSGTRLTVV.

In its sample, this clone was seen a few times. In DNA, the CDR3 is TGTGCCAGCAGTGGCACATGGGACTATGGCTACACCTTC. Amino acids: CASSGTWDYGYTF. This chain uses TRBV6-1 with TRBJ1-2; no clear D gene. The germline CDR1 and CDR2 sequences are MNHNS and SASEGT. This CDR3 spans 13 amino acids. Trimming removed 4 bases from V and 3 bases from J, with 9 bases in between.

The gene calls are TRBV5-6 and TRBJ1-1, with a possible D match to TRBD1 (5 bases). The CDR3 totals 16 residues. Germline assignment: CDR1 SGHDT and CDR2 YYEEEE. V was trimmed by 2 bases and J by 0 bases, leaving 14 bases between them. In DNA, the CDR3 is TGTGCCAGCAGCTTAGCCCTTGGGGGTTTGAACACTGAAGCTTTCTTT. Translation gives CASSLALGGLNTEAFF.

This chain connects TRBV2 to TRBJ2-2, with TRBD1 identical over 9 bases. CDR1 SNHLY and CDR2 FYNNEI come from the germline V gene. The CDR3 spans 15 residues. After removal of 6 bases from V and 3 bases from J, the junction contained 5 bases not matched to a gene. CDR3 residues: CASSETGGYTGELFF. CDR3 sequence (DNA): TGTGCCAGCAGCGAAACAGGGGGCTACACCGGGGAGCTGTTTTTT.

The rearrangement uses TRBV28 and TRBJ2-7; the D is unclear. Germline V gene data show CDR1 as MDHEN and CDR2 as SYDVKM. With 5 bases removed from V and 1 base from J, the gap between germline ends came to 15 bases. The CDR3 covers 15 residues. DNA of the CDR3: TGTGCCAGCAGTGCCGGGTCTGACTCTTCCTACGAGCAGTACTTC. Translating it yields CASSAGSDSSYEQYF.

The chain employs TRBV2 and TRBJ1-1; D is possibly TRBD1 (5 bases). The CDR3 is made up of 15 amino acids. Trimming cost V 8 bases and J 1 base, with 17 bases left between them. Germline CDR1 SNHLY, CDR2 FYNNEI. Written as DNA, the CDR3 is TGTGCCAGCCTCGCCTGGGGTCAGGGGAACACTGAAGCTTTCTTT. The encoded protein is CASLAWGQGNTEAFF.